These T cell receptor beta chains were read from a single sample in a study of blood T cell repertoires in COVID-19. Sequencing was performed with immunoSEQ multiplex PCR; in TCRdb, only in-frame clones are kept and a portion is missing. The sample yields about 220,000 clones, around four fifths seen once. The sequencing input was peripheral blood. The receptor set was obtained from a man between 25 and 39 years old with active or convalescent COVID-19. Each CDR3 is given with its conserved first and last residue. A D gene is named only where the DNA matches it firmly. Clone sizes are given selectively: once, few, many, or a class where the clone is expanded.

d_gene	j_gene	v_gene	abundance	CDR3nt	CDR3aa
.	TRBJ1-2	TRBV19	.	TGTGCCAGTAGTATAGCCGCGCAGACAGTCGGCTACACCTTC	CASSIAAQTVGYTF
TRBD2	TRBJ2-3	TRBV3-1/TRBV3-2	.	TGTGCCAGCAGCCCGGGACTAGCGGGGTTAAGCACAGATACGCAGTATTTT	CASSPGLAGLSTDTQYF
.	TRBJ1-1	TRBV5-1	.	TGCGCCAGCAGCCGGGATACAGGGACTGAAGCTTTCTTT	CASSRDTGTEAFF
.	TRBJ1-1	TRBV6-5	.	TGTGCCAGTCGTACAGCGAACACTGAAGCTTTCTTT	CASRTANTEAFF
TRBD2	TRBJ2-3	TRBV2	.	TGTGCCAGCAGGGGATCGACTAGCGGGGTTCGTACGCAGTATTTT	CASRGSTSGVRTQYF
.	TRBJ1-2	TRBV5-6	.	TGTGCCAGCAGCTTAGACCCGCCGAGACACTTGTTCTATGGCTACACCTTC	CASSLDPPRHLFYGYTF
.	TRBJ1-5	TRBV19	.	TGTGCCAGTAGTATTCGCGATCAGCCCCAGCATTTT	CASSIRDQPQHF
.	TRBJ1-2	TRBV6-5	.	TGTGCCAGCAGTTACTCCCGCTTCCCAGACTATGGCTACACCTTC	CASSYSRFPDYGYTF
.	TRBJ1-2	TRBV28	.	TGTGCCAGCAGTTCGGGGTTGGGCTACACCTTC	CASSSGLGYTF
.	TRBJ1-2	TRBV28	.	TGTGCCAGCAGTTTAAGGGGGGGCTACACCTTC	CASSLRGGYTF
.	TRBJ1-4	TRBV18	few	TGTGCCAGCTCACGTACGGCTAATGAAAAACTGTTTTTT	CASSRTANEKLFF
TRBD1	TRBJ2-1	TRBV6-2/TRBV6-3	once	TGTGCCAGCAGTTACGACAGGGGGGAGCAGTTCTTC	CASSYDRGEQFF
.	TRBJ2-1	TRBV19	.	TGTGCCAGTAGTATAGTTAGGGGGTACAATGAGCAGTTCTTC	CASSIVRGYNEQFF
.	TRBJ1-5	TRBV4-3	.	TGCGCCAGCAGCCAATCCCCACAGGACCCTAATCAGCCCCAGCATTTT	CASSQSPQDPNQPQHF
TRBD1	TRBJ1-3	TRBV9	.	TGTGCCAGCAGCCGTACAGGGGGCGGAAACACCATATATTTT	CASSRTGGGNTIYF
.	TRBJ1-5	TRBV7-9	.	TGTGCCAGCAGCCTAAGCAATCAGCCCCAGCATTTT	CASSLSNQPQHF
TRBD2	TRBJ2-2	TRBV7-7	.	TGTGCCAGCAGCTCCCGGACTAGCACCGGGGAGCTGTTTTTT	CASSSRTSTGELFF
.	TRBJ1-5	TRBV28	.	TGTGCCAGCAGTCCCTTGAGGGGGAATCAGCCCCAGCATTTT	CASSPLRGNQPQHF
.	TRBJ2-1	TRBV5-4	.	TGTGCCAGCAGCTTGGGACAGGTGGGGAATGAGCAGTTCTTC	CASSLGQVGNEQFF
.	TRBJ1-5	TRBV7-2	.	TGTGCCAGCAGCTTAGTAAAGGGAGATAATCAGCCCCAGCATTTT	CASSLVKGDNQPQHF
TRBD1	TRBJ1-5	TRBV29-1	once	TGCAGCGTTGCGCAGGGGGACAATCAGCCCCAGCATTTT	CSVAQGDNQPQHF
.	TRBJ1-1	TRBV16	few	TGTGCCAGCAGCCCCTCAGCGGGTGGGACTGAAGCTTTCTTT	CASSPSAGGTEAFF
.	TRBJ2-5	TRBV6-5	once	TGTGCCAGCTCGAGGGGGGAGACCCAGTACTTC	CASSRGETQYF
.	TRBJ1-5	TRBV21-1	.	TGTGCCAGCAGTAAACCTTGGGAGGACGCCTATAGCAATCAGCCCCAGCATTTT	CASSKPWEDAYSNQPQHF
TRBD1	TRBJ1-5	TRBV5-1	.	TGCGCCAGCAGCCTCCGACCCGGGACAGGGGTTCAGCCCCAGCATTTT	CASSLRPGTGVQPQHF
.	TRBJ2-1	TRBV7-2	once	TGTGCCAGCAGCCTATCCGGGGGACTTTACAATGAGCAGTTCTTC	CASSLSGGLYNEQFF
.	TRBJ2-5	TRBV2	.	TGTGCCAGCAGTGAGACAGGATACCAAGAGACCCAGTACTTC	CASSETGYQETQYF
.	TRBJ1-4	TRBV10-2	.	TGCGCCAGCAGTGAGGCGCCCAGCCTGCGGGGCCGGGAAAAACTGTTTTTT	CASSEAPSLRGREKLFF
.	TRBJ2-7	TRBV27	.	TGTGCCAGCAGTCGGACGGGAGCCTCCTACGAGCAGTACTTC	CASSRTGASYEQYF
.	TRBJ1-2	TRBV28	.	TGTGCCAGCAGCTCCCCTGGGGAGGACTTC	CASSSPGEDF
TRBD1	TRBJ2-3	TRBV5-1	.	TGCGCCAGCAGCCACGGGACAGGGAGGGCAGATACGCAGTATTTT	CASSHGTGRADTQYF
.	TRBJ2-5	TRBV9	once	TGTGCCAGCAGCGTAGCTGGGCTAGCTCTAGAGACCCAGTACTTC	CASSVAGLALETQYF
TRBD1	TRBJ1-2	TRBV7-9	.	TGTGCCAGCAGACACGGACGACAGGGACCTAACTATGGCTACACCTTC	CASRHGRQGPNYGYTF
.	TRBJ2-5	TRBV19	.	TGTGCCAGTAGTAGTCAACTAGCTGACGAGACCCAGTACTTC	CASSSQLADETQYF
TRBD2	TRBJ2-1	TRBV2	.	TGTGCCAGCAGTGAACTAGCTAGCGGGGTTTACGATGAGCAGTTCTTC	CASSELASGVYDEQFF
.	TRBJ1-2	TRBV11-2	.	TGTGCCAGCAGCTCCCCGACCGGGATGGACTATGGCTACACCTTC	CASSSPTGMDYGYTF
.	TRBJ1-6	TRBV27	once	TGTGCCAGCAGTTTGGGGGGGGAGGCTACTTCACCCCTCCACTTT	CASSLGGEATSPLHF
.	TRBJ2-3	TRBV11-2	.	TGTGCCAGCAGCCCCCCCCCAGGACTCTGGAAGTATTTT	CASSPPPGLWKYF
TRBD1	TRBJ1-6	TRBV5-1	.	TGCGCCAGCAGCTTCTCCGGGACAGGGCCTAGGCCCCTCCACTTT	CASSFSGTGPRPLHF
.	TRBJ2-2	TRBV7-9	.	TGTGCCAGCAGCCGAGAGACACCCACGAACACCGGGGAGCTGTTTTTT	CASSRETPTNTGELFF
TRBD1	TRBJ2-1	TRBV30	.	TGTGCCTGGAGTGTAAGGACAGGGGCCTACAATGAGCAGTTCTTC	CAWSVRTGAYNEQFF
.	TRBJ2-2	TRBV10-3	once	TGTGCCATCAGTGAGTCCCAGGGCGGCACCGGGGAGCTGTTTTTT	CAISESQGGTGELFF
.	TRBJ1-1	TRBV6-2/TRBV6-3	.	TGTGCCAGCAGTTACTCGACGGGGGGCACTGAAGCTTTCTTT	CASSYSTGGTEAFF
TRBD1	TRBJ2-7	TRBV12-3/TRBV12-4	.	TGTGCCAGCAGCCCGGACAGGTCCGAGCAGTACTTC	CASSPDRSEQYF
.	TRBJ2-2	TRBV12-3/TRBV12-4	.	TGTGCCAGCAGTTATTGGGCCACCGGGGAGCTGTTTTTT	CASSYWATGELFF
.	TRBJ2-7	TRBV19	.	TGTGCCAGTAGGAAGACTCCCTGGGGCAGGGACGAGCAGTACTTC	CASRKTPWGRDEQYF
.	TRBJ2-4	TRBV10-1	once	TGCGCCAGCAGTGAGCCTCAACAGAAGCCCTACGCCAAAAACATTCAGTACTTC	CASSEPQQKPYAKNIQYF
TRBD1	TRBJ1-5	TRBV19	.	TGTGCCAGTAAAGGGACAGGGATAAGCAATCAGCCCCAGCATTTT	CASKGTGISNQPQHF
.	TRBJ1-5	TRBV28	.	TGTGCCAGCAGTTTATTGGACAGACGGTCCAATCAGCCCCAGCATTTT	CASSLLDRRSNQPQHF
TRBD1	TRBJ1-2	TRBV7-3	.	TGTGCCAGCAGCCCCGGACTGACAGGGAAGGCTGGCTACACCTTC	CASSPGLTGKAGYTF
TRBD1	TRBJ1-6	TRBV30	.	TGTGCCTGGAGACAGGGGTATAATTCACCCCTCCACTTT	CAWRQGYNSPLHF
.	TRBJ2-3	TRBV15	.	TGTGCCACCAGCAGCTACCTGACAGGCACAGATACGCAGTATTTT	CATSSYLTGTDTQYF
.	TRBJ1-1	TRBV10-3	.	TGTGCCTACCGGGGGGGCATGAACACTGAAGCTTTCTTT	CAYRGGMNTEAFF
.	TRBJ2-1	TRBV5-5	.	TGTGCCAGCAGCGGCGGCGGGAACTACAATGAGCAGTTCTTC	CASSGGGNYNEQFF